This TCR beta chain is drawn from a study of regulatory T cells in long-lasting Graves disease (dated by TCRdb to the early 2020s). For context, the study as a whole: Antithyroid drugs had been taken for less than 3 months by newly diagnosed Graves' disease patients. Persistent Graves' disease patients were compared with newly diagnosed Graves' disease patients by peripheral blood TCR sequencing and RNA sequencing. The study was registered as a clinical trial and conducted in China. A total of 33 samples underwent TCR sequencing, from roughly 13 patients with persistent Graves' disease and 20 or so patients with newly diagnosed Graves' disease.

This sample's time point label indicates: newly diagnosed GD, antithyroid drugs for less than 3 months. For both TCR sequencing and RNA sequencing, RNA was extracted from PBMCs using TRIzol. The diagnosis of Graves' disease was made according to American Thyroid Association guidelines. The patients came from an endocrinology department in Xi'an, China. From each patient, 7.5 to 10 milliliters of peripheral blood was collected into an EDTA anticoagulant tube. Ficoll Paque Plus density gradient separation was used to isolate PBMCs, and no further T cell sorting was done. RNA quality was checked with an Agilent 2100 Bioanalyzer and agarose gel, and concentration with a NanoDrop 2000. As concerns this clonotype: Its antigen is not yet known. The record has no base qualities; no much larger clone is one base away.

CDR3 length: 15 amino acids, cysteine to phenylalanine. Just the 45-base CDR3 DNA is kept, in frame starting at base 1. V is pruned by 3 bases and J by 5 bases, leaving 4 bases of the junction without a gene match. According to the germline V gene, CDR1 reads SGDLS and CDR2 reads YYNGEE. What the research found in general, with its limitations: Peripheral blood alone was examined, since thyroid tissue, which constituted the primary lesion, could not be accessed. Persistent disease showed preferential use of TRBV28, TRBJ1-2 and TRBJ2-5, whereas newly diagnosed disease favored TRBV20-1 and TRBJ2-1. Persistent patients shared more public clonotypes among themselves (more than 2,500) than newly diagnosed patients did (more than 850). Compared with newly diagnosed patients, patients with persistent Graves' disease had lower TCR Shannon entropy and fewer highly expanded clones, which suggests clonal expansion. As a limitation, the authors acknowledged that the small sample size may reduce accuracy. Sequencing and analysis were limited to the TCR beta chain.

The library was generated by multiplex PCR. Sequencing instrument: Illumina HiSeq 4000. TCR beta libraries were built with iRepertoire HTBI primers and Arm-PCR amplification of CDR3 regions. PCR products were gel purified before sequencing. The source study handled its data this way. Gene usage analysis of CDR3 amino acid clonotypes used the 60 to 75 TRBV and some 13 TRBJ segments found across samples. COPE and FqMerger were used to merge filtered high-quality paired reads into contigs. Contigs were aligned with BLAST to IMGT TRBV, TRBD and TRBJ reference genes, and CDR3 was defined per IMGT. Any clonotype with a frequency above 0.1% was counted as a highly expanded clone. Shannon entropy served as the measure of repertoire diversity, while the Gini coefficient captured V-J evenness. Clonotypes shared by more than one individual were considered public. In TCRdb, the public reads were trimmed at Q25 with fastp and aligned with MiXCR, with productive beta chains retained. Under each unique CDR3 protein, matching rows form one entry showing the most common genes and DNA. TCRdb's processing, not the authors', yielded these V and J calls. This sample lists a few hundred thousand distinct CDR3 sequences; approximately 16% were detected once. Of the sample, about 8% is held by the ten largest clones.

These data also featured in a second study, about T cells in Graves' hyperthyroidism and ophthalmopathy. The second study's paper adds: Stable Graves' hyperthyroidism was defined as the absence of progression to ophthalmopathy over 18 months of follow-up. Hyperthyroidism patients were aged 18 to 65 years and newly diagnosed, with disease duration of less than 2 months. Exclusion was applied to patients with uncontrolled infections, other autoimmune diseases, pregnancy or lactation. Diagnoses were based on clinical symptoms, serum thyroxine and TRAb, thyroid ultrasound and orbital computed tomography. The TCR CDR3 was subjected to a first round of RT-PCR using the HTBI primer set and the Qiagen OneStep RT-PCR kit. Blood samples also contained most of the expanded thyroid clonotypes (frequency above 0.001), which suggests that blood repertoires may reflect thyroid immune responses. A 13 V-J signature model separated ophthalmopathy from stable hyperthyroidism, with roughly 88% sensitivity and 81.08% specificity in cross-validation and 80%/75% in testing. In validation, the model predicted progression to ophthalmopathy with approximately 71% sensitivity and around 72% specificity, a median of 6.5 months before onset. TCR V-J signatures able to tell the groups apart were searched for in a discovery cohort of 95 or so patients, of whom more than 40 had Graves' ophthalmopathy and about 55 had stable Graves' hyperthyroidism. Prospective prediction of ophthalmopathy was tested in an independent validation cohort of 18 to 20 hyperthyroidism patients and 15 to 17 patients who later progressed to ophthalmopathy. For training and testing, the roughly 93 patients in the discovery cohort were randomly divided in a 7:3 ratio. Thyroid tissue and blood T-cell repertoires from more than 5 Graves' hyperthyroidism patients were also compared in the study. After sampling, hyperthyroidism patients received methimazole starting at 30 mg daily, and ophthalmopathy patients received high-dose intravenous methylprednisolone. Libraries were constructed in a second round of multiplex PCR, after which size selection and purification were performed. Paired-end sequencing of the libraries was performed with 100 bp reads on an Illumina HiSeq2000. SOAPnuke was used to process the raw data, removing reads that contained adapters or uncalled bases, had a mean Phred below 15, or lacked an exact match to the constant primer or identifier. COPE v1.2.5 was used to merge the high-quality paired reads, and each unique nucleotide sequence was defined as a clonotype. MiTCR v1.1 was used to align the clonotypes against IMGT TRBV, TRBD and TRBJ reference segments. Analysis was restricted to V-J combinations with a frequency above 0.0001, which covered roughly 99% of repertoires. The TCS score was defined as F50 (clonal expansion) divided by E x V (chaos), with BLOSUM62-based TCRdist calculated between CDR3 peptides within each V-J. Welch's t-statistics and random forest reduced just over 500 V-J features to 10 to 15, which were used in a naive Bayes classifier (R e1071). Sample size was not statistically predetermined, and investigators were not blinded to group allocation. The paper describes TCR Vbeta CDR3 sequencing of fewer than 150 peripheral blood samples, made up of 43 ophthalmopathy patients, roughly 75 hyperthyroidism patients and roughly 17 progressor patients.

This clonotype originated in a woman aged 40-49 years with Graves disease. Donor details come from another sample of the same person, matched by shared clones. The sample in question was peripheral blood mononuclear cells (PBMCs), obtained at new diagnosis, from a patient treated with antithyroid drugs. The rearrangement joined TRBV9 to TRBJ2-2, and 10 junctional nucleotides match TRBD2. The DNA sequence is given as TGTGCCAGCAGCGCCAGCGGGAGGGGGACCGGGGAGCTGTTTTTT. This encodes CASSASGRGTGELFF.